The clone carrying this T cell receptor (beta chain) was detected only a few times. Its antigen is undetermined. The sample originates from a study of regulatory T cells in long-lasting Graves disease. V was trimmed by 0 bases and J by 5 bases, leaving 11 bases between them. This CDR3 region has 14 residues. Germline V gene data show CDR1 as MNHEY and CDR2 as SMNVEV (reference sequence). Investigators prepared the TCR beta libraries by applying iRepertoire HTBI primers and Arm-PCR of CDR3 regions. One entry per CDR3 protein, called by TCRdb with MiXCR from the multiplex PCR reads. The table records 450,000 or so distinct CDR3 sequences, about 20% of them present only once. Time point reported: persistent/refractory GD, antithyroid drugs over 5 years with positive TRAb. Preparation of the TCR library used RNA extracted from PBMCs. An endocrinology department in Xi'an, China, supplied the patients. Roughly 8.3 milliliters of peripheral blood were taken and placed in EDTA tubes.

Findings and limits, study-wide: Tissue studied was limited to peripheral blood, excluding thyroid tissue. Persistent disease was associated with favored TRBV28 usage and with favored use of TRBJ1-2 and TRBJ2-5.

The material was peripheral blood mononuclear cells (PBMCs), obtained when the disease was refractory, from a patient treated with antithyroid drugs. The V gene is TRBV27, the J gene TRBJ2-7; no definite D call. This receptor was obtained from a female donor with Graves disease. The CDR3 reads CASSLSFPGDEQYF. CDR3 sequence (DNA): TGTGCCAGCAGTTTATCCTTCCCGGGCGACGAGCAGTACTTC.